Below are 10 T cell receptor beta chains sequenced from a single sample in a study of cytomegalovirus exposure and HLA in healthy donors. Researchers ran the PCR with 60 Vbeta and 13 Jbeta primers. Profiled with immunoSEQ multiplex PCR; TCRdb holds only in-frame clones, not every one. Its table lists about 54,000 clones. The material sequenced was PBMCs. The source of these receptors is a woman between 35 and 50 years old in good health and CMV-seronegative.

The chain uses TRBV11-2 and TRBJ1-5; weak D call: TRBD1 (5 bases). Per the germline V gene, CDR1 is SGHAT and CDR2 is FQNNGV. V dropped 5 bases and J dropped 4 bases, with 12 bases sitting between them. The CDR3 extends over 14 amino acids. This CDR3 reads CASSRDFMNQPQHF. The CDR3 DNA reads TGTGCCAGCAGCCGGGACTTTATGAATCAGCCCCAGCATTTT.

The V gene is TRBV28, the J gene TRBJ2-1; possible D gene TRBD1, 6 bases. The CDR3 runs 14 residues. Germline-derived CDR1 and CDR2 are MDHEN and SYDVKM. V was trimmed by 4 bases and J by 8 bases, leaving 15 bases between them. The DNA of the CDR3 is TGTGCCAGCAGTTCCGGACAGCGTTGGGATGAGCAGTTCTTC. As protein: CASSSGQRWDEQFF.

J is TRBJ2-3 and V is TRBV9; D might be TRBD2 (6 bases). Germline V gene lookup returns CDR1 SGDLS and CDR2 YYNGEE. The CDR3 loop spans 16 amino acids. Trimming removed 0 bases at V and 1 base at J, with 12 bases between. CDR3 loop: CASSVGLAVGTDTQYF. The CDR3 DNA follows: TGTGCCAGCAGCGTAGGATTAGCGGTAGGCACAGATACGCAGTATTTT.

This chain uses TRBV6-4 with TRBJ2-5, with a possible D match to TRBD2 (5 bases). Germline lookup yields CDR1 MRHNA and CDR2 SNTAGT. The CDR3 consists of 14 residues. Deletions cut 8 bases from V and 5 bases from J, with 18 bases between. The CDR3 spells CASPRGREGETQYF. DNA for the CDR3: TGTGCCAGCCCCCGAGGCCGGGAAGGGGAGACCCAGTACTTC.

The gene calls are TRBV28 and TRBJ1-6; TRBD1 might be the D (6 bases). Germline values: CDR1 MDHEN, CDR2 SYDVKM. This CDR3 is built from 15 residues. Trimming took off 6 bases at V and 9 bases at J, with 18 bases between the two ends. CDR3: CASRGAGEGLSPLHF. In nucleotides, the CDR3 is TGTGCCAGCAGGGGGGCGGGGGAAGGTCTTTCACCCCTCCACTTT.

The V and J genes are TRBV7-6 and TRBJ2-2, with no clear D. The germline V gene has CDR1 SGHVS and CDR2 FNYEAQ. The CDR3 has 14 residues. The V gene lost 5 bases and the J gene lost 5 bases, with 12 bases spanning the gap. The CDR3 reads CASSPGARTGELFF. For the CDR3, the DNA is TGTGCCAGCAGCCCCGGAGCACGTACCGGGGAGCTGTTTTTT.

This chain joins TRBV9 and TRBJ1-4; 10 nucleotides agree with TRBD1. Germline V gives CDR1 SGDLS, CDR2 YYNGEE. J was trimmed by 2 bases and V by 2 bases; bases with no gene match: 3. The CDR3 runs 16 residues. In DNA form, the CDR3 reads TGTGCCAGCAGCGTCGGACAGGGGGTTACTAATGAAAAACTGTTTTTT. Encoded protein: CASSVGQGVTNEKLFF.

CDR3 DNA: TGTGCCAGCAGCTTAGCGGCAGACTCTGGAAACACCATATATTTT. This sequence encodes CASSLAADSGNTIYF. The chain couples TRBV7-2 to TRBJ1-3; D gene uncertain. The CDR3 spans 15 residues. V lost 0 bases to trimming and J lost 0 bases, with 6 bases between them. CDR1 is SGHTA and CDR2 is FQGNSA in the germline V gene.

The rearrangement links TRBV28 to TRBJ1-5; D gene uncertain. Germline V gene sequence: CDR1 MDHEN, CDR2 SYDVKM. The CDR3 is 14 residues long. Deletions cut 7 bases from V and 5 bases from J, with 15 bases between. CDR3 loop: CASNRPEGDQPQHF. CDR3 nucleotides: TGTGCCAGCAACCGACCGGAGGGCGATCAGCCCCAGCATTTT.

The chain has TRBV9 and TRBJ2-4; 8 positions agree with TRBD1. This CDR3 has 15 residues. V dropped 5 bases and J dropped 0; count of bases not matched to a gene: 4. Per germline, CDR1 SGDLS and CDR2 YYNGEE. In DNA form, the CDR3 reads TGTGCCAGCAGTTTGGGACAGGAAGCCAAAAACATTCAGTACTTC. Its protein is CASSLGQEAKNIQYF.